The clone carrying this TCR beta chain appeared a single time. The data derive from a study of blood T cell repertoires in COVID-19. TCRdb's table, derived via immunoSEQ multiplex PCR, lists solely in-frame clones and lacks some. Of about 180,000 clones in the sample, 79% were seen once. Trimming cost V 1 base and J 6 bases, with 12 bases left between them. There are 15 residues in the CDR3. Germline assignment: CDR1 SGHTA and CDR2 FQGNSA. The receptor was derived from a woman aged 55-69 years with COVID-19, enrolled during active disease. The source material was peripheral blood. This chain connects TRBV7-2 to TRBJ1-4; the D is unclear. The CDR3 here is CASSLDPREDEKLFF. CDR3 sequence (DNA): TGTGCCAGCAGCTTAGATCCACGGGAAGATGAAAAACTGTTTTTT.